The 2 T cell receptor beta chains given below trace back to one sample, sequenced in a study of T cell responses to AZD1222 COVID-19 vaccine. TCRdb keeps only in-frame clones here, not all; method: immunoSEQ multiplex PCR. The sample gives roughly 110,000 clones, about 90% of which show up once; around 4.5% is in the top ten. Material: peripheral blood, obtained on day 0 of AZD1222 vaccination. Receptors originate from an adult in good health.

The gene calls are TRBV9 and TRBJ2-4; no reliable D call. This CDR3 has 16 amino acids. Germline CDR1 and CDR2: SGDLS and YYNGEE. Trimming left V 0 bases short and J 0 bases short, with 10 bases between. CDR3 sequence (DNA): TGTGCCAGCAGCGTAGGCCAGGCGCTAGCCAAAAACATTCAGTACTTC. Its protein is CASSVGQALAKNIQYF.

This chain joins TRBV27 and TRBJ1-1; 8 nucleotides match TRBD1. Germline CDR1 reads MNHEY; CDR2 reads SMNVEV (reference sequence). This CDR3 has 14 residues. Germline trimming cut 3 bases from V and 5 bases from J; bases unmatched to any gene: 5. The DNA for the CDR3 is TGTGCCAGCAGTTTGTCAAGACAGGGGACTGAAGCTTTCTTT. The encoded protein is CASSLSRQGTEAFF.